These 26 T cell receptor beta chains were all obtained from the same sample, sequenced in a study of T cell repertoires in cytomegalovirus infection. TCRdb re-analysed the reads in MiXCR, keeping a single row per CDR3 protein. Counted here are 250,000 or so distinct CDR3 sequences, approximately 15% occurring once; the ten biggest clones make up about 45%. Material: CD8+ T cells from PBMCs. These receptors were taken from a human donor in good health (CMV status not recorded). Some clones in this sample may be carry-over from other donors' samples.

The chain couples TRBV6-5 to TRBJ2-4; TRBD2 matches 7 bases. J was trimmed by 5 bases and V by 9 bases; bases with no gene match: 7. CDR3 length: 13 amino acids. Germline V gene data show CDR1 as MNHEY and CDR2 as SVGAGI. This CDR3 is CASRGGDENIQYF. CDR3 nucleotide sequence: TGTGCCAGTAGGGGAGGGGACGAAAACATTCAGTACTTC.

This clonotype has a count of ten or more. The rearrangement links TRBV7-2 to TRBJ2-7, with unresolved D. The length of the CDR3 is 12 residues. Trimming stripped 3 bases from V and 0 bases from J, with 3 bases between. Germline-derived CDR1 and CDR2 are SGHTA and FQGNSA. The DNA of the CDR3 is TGTGCCAGCAGCTTCAGCTCCTACGAGCAGTACTTC. The encoded protein is CASSFSSYEQYF.

This clonotype was counted ten times or more. The genes are TRBV10-3 and TRBJ1-2; tentatively, D is TRBD1 (5 bases). CDR1 ENHRY and CDR2 SYGVKD come from the germline V gene. With 11 bases removed from V and 3 bases from J, the gap between germline ends came to 28 bases. The CDR3 loop spans 17 amino acids. The CDR3 loop is CAVLGEDEDWGDYGYTF. CDR3 DNA sequence: TGTGCCGTATTAGGGGAGGATGAAGATTGGGGAGACTATGGCTACACCTTC.

The chain joins TRBV2 to TRBJ1-2, with a possible D match to TRBD1 (5 bases). This CDR3 spans 15 amino acids. Trimming took 7 bases from V and 8 from J, leaving 23 bases between them. Germline CDR1 SNHLY, CDR2 FYNNEI. CDR3 amino acids: CASITLRSPRDGYTF. DNA for the CDR3: TGTGCCAGCATTACCTTGAGGAGTCCGAGGGACGGCTACACCTTC.

This clonotype showed up many times. The gene calls are TRBV7-8 and TRBJ1-1; no clear D. V was cut by 2 bases and J by 0 bases, with 10 bases left in between. CDR3 length: 15 residues. Germline CDR1 reads SGHVS; CDR2 reads FQNEAQ. CDR3 amino acids: CASSLSGQMNTEAFF. DNA for the CDR3: TGTGCCAGCAGCTTAAGTGGGCAAATGAACACTGAAGCTTTCTTT.

CDR3 in amino acids: CASSPHRLAKNIQYF. CDR3 DNA sequence: TGTGCCAGCAGCCCCCACAGATTAGCCAAAAACATTCAGTACTTC. V gene TRBV7-4 combines with J gene TRBJ2-4; no firm D call. Germline loops: CDR1 SGHVT, CDR2 SQSDAQ. This CDR3 comprises 15 residues. The V gene lost 5 bases and the J gene lost 0 bases, with 11 bases spanning the gap.

About this clonotype: This may be a read error: a much more frequent sequence differs by one nucleotide. DNA of the CDR3: TGTGCCAGCAGTTCAAGGACTACGCCAGGCTATGGCTACACCTTC. This gives the protein CASSSRTTPGYGYTF. The V and J genes are TRBV6-2 or TRBV6-3 and TRBJ1-2; D gene ambiguous. Germline V gene data show CDR1 as MNHEY and CDR2 as SVGEGT. The V gene lost 4 bases and the J gene lost 4 bases, with 16 bases spanning the gap. The CDR3 consists of 15 residues.

J is TRBJ2-3 and V is TRBV4-2; 7 bases match TRBD2. This CDR3 has 17 amino acids. The germline CDR1 and CDR2 sequences are LGHNA and YNFKEQ. V lost 4 bases, J lost 2 bases, and 12 bases stayed unmatched. CDR3 DNA sequence: TGTGCCAGCAGCCTGGGGACTATCATTGCCTCCACAGATACGCAGTATTTT. Amino acids: CASSLGTIIASTDTQYF.

This clonotype was observed many times. The J gene is TRBJ2-4, the V gene TRBV11-3; the match to TRBD2 covers 8 bases. With V trimmed by 1 base and J by 0 bases, 8 bases remained unmatched. Germline V gene data show CDR1 as SGHNT and CDR2 as YENEEA. The CDR3 is made up of 18 amino acids. The CDR3 DNA follows: TGTGCCAGCAGCTTAGGGCCCCCTCGGGGGGGAGCCAAAAACATTCAGTACTTC. It encodes CASSLGPPRGGAKNIQYF.

This clonotype was found many times. The chain has TRBV7-9 and TRBJ2-5; D remains unclear. V was trimmed by 4 bases and J by 0 bases, leaving 9 bases between them. This CDR3 is built from 14 residues. In germline, CDR1 is SEHNR, CDR2 FQNEAQ (reference sequence). The CDR3 sequence: CASSSPRDQETQYF. The CDR3 bases are TGTGCCAGCAGCTCCCCTCGGGACCAAGAGACCCAGTACTTC. Full variable domain (remainder filled in from reference TRBV7-9 and TRBJ2-5): DTGVSQNPRHKITKRGQNVTFRCDPISEHNRLYWYRQTLGQGPEFLTYFQNEAQLEKSRLLSDRFSAERPKGSFSTLEIQRTEQGDSAMYLCASSSPRDQETQYFGPGTRLLVL.

The chain uses TRBV29-1 and TRBJ2-7; 12 bases are shared with TRBD2. The CDR3 is made up of 16 amino acids. Trimming cost V 0 bases and J 3 bases; bases outside gene matches: 6. Germline CDR1 and CDR2: SQVTM and ANQGSEA. The CDR3, as DNA: TGCAGCGTTGAAGACCCCCTAGCGGGGGGGGTCTACGAGCAGTACTTC. It codes for CSVEDPLAGGVYEQYF.

There are a few counts of this clonotype. This sequence joins TRBV29-1 and TRBJ1-1, with D tentatively TRBD1 (6 bases). The CDR3 covers 15 residues. Germline V gene data show CDR1 as SQVTM and CDR2 as ANQGSEA. Trimming left V 2 bases short and J 3 bases short, with 16 bases between. The CDR3 reads CSVERYGRGDTEAFF. The CDR3 region has the DNA TGCAGCGTTGAAAGGTATGGCAGGGGAGACACTGAAGCTTTCTTT.

This clonotype was observed at least ten times. The DNA of the CDR3 is TGTGCCAGCAGTTACACGGGGAGCACTGAAGCTTTCTTT. Its protein is CASSYTGSTEAFF. This chain links TRBV6-2 or TRBV6-3 with TRBJ1-1; D gene unclear. The CDR3 sequence is 13 residues long. The V end was cut by 2 bases, the J end by 4 bases, with 8 bases between. CDR1 is MNHEY and CDR2 is SVGEGT in the germline V gene.

This clonotype was observed a handful of times. The V call is TRBV29-1, the J call TRBJ2-7; TRBD1 is a possible D gene (6 bases). The CDR3 runs to 15 residues. Trimming cost V 7 bases and J 0 bases, with 19 bases left between them. Germline CDR1 SQVTM, CDR2 ANQGSEA. The CDR3 reads CSASDRDKSSYEQYF. The CDR3 DNA reads TGCAGCGCAAGTGACCGGGACAAGAGCTCCTACGAGCAGTACTTC.

This clonotype was counted many times. V and J are TRBV5-6 and TRBJ2-5; 9 bases agree with TRBD1. The CDR3 spans 15 residues. Germline trimming cut 4 bases from V and 3 bases from J; bases unmatched to any gene: 7. CDR1 is SGHDT, CDR2 YYEEEE, per germline. As DNA, the CDR3 is TGTGCCAGCAGCCCGGAGGGACAGGGAGAAGAGACCCAGTACTTC. Its translation is CASSPEGQGEETQYF.

In regard to this clonotype: A read error is possible here, since a much larger clone lies one base away. The genes are TRBV7-8 and TRBJ1-5; D is unresolved. The germline gives CDR1 SGHVS, CDR2 FQNEAQ. The CDR3 covers 15 residues. CDR3 DNA sequence: TGTGCCAGCAGCCCGCGCCGGGGAGACAATCAGCACCAGCATTTT. Translating gives CASSPRRGDNQHQHF.

The chain is built from TRBV13 and TRBJ1-1; 8 nucleotides match TRBD1. Germline V lookup: CDR1 PRHDT, CDR2 FYEKMQ (reference sequence). V dropped 2 bases and J dropped 4; count of bases not matched to a gene: 6. This CDR3 comprises 15 residues. The CDR3 here is CASSLFGQGATEAFF. In DNA form, the CDR3 reads TGTGCCAGCAGCTTATTCGGTCAGGGGGCCACTGAAGCTTTCTTT. The complete variable domain, with remaining parts taken from reference TRBV13 and TRBJ1-1, reads AAGVIQSPRHLIKEKRETATLKCYPIPRHDTVYWYQQGPGQDPQFLISFYEKMQSDKGSIPDRFSAQQFSDYHSELNMSSLELGDSALYFCASSLFGQGATEAFFGQGTRLTVV.

The CDR3 loop is CASSSNRALIETQYF. The CDR3, as DNA: TGCGCCAGCAGCTCGAACAGGGCGCTGATAGAGACCCAGTACTTC. The chain carries TRBV5-1 and TRBJ2-5, with D possibly matching TRBD1 (6 bases). The CDR3 is made up of 15 amino acids. Germline V gene sequence: CDR1 SGHRS, CDR2 YFSETQ. V lost 3 bases and J lost 4, with 16 bases in between.

This clonotype appeared a few times. The chain combines TRBV5-5 with TRBJ2-7, with 7 bases fitting TRBD1. The CDR3 extends over 15 amino acids. V shed 4 bases, J shed 2 bases, and the junction held 9 bases outside the gene matches. Germline loops: CDR1 SGHKS, CDR2 YYEKEE (reference sequence). The CDR3 sequence is CASSRPEQGAYEQYF. CDR3 nucleotide sequence: TGTGCCAGCAGCCGACCGGAGCAGGGGGCCTACGAGCAGTACTTC.

In this sample, this clonotype turned up a few times. The chain is built from TRBV5-6 and TRBJ2-5; weak D call: TRBD1 (6 bases). Per the germline V gene, CDR1 is SGHDT and CDR2 is YYEEEE. The length of the CDR3 is 14 residues. The V end lost 2 bases, the J end lost 2 bases, and 10 bases lay between the germline ends. The CDR3 reads CASSFGTSQETQYF. The DNA for the CDR3 is TGTGCCAGCAGCTTTGGGACATCTCAAGAGACCCAGTACTTC.

This clonotype has just a few counts. The V and J genes are TRBV5-6 and TRBJ1-1, with D hard to call. Germline assignment: CDR1 SGHDT and CDR2 YYEEEE. The V end lost 0 bases, the J end lost 7 bases, and 7 bases lay between the germline ends. CDR3 length equals 12 residues. CDR3 protein: CASSLDGSEAFF. CDR3 in DNA: TGTGCCAGCAGCTTGGATGGGAGTGAAGCTTTCTTT.

In its sample, this clonotype was seen a few times. V gene TRBV20-1 combines with J gene TRBJ2-3; tentative D call: TRBD2 (7 bases). The CDR3 contains 19 residues. Per the germline V gene, CDR1 is DFQATT and CDR2 is SNEGSKA (reference sequence). The V end lost 1 base, the J end lost 5 bases, and 28 bases lay between the germline ends. CDR3 nucleotides: TGCAGTGCTAGAGTCGACCGCGCAGGGGCGGGTGGCGGGGGAGATACGCAGTATTTT. This encodes CSARVDRAGAGGGGDTQYF.

This clonotype was counted at least ten times. This chain uses TRBV7-9 with TRBJ2-4; D may correspond to TRBD1 or TRBD2 (5 bases each). Per germline, CDR1 SEHNR and CDR2 FQNEAQ (reference sequence). This CDR3 contains 19 residues. Trimming removed 2 bases from V and 1 base from J, with 21 bases in between. The CDR3 loop reads CASSLLSDTNRDAKNIQYF. CDR3 DNA: TGTGCCAGCAGCTTATTATCGGATACCAACCGGGACGCCAAAAACATTCAGTACTTC.

The CDR3 DNA sequence: TGTGCCACCAGCAGAGATAGGACTAGTCGCACAGATACGCAGTATTTT. It codes for CATSRDRTSRTDTQYF. The chain couples TRBV15 to TRBJ2-3; 7 nucleotides agree with TRBD2. The germline gives CDR1 LNHNV, CDR2 YYDKDF (reference sequence). The CDR3 spans 16 residues. The J segment lost 1 base and the V segment lost 0 bases, leaving 4 bases of the junction unmatched. The variable domain in full, with the rest retrieved from reference TRBV15 and TRBJ2-3, is DAMVIQNPRYQVTQFGKPVTLSCSQTLNHNVMYWYQQKSSQAPKLLFHYYDKDFNNEADTPDNFQSRRPNTSFCFLDIRSPGLGDTAMYLCATSRDRTSRTDTQYFGPGTRLTVL.

The V call is TRBV9, the J call TRBJ1-1; D is perhaps TRBD1 (6 bases). CDR3 length: 14 amino acids. Per germline, CDR1 SGDLS and CDR2 YYNGEE. V gave up 0 bases and J gave up 3 bases, with 9 bases separating them. The DNA of the CDR3 is TGTGCCAGCAGCGTAGGGCACAGGGACACTGAAGCTTTCTTT. Its translation is CASSVGHRDTEAFF.

This clonotype was observed many times. This rearrangement joins TRBV7-6 to TRBJ2-3; the D gene is possibly TRBD2 (5 bases). The V gene lost 5 bases and the J gene lost 6 bases, with 9 bases spanning the gap. Germline V CDR1 and CDR2: SGHVS, FNYEAQ. This CDR3 comprises 12 residues. The chain's CDR3 is CASSQEEDTQYF. The CDR3 DNA follows: TGTGCCAGCAGCCAGGAGGAGGATACGCAGTATTTT.